This T cell receptor (beta chain) derives from a study of T cell responses to AZD1222 COVID-19 vaccine. Germline trimming cut 6 bases from V and 8 bases from J; bases unmatched to any gene: 12. The CDR3 is 15 residues long. Per the germline V gene, CDR1 is KGHSH and CDR2 is LQKENI. Assay: immunoSEQ multiplex PCR; the TCRdb copy retains only in-frame clones and omits some. The repertoire shows over 140,000 clones; the top ten hold 2% to 2.5%. This sequence originates from an adult in good health. The chain has TRBV18 and TRBJ2-1, with TRBD1 identical over 8 bases. The specimen was peripheral blood. CDR3 nucleotides: TGTGCCAGCTCCTGGACAGGGTCGGATGGACATGAGCAGTTCTTC. It translates to CASSWTGSDGHEQFF. Variable domain in full (rest from reference TRBV18 and TRBJ2-1): NAGVMQNPRHLVRRRGQEARLRCSPMKGHSHVYWYRQLPEEGLKFMVYLQKENIIDESGMPKERFSAEFPKEGPSILRIQQVVRGDSAAYFCASSWTGSDGHEQFFGPGTRLTVL.